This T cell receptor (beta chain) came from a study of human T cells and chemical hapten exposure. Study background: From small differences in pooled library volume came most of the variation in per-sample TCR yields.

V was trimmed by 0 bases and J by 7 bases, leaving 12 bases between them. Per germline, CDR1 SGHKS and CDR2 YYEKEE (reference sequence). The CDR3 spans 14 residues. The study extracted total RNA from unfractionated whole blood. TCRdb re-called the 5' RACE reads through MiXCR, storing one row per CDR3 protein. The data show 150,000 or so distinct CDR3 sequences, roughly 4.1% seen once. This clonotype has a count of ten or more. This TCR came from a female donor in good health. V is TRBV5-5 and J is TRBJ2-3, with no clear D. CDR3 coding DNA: TGTGCCAGCAGCTTGGGGGCCGGAAAAAATACGCAGTATTTT. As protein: CASSLGAGKNTQYF. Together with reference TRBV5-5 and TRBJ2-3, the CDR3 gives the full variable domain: DAGVTQSPTHLIKTRGQQVTLRCSPISGHKSVSWYQQVLGQGPQFIFQYYEKEERGRGNFPDRFSARQFPNYSSELNVNALLLGDSALYLCASSLGAGKNTQYFGPGTRLTVL.